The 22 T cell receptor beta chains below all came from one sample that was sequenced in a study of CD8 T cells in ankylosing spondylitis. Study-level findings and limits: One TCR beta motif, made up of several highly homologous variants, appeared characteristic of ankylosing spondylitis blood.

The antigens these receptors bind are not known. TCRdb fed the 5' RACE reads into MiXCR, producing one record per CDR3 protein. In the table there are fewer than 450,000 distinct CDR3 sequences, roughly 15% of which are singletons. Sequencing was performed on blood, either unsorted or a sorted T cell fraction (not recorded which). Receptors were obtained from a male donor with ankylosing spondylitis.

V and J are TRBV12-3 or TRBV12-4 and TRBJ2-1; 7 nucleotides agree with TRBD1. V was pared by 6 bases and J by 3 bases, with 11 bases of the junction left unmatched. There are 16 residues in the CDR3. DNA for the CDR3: TGTGCCAGCAGGGGGGACAGTGGAACCCGCTACAATGAGCAGTTCTTC. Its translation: CASRGDSGTRYNEQFF.

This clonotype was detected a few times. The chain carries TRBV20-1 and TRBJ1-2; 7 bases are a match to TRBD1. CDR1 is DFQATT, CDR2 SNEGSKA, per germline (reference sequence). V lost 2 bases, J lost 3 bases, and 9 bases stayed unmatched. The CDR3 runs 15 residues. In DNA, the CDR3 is TGCAGTGCTAGACCCCCGGGACAGACTTACTATGGCTACACCTTC. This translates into CSARPPGQTYYGYTF.

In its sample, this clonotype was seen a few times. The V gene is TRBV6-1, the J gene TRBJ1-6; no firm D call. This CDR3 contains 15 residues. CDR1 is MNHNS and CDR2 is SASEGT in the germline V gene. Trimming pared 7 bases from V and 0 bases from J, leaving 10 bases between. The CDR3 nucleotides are TGTGCCAGCAAGTACGGGTTCTCCTATAATTCACCCCTCCACTTT. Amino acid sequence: CASKYGFSYNSPLHF.

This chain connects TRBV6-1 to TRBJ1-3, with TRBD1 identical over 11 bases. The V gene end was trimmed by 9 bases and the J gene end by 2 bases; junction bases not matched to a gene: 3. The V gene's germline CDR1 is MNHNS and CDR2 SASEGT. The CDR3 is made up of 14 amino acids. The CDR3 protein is CARPGQGAGNTIYF. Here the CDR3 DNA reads TGTGCCAGGCCGGGACAGGGGGCTGGAAACACCATATATTTT.

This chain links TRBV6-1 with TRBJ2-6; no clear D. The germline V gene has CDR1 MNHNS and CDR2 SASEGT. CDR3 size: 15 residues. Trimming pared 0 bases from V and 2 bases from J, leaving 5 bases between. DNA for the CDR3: TGTGCCAGCAGTGAAGCTGGTACTGGGGCCAACGTCCTGACTTTC. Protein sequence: CASSEAGTGANVLTF.

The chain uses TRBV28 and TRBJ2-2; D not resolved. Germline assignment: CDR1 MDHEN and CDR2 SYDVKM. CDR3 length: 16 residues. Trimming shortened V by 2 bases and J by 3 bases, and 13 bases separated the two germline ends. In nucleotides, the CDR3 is TGTGCCAGCAGTTTAGGTAATCGCGGCTACACCGGGGAGCTGTTTTTT. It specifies CASSLGNRGYTGELFF. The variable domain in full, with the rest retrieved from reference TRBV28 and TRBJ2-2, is DVKVTQSSRYLVKRTGEKVFLECVQDMDHENMFWYRQDPGLGLRLIYFSYDVKMKEKGDIPEGYSVSREKKERFSLILESASTNQTSMYLCASSLGNRGYTGELFFGEGSRLTVL.

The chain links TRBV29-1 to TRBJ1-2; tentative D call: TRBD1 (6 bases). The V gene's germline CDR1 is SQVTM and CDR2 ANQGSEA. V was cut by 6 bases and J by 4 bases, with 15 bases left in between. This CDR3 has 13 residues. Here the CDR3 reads CSVQSPGVYGYTF. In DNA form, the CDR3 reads TGCAGCGTCCAATCTCCAGGGGTCTATGGCTACACCTTC.

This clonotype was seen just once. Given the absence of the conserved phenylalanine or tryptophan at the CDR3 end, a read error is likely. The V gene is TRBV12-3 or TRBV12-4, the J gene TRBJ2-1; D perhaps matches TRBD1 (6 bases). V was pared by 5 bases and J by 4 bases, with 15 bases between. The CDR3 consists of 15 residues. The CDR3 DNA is TGTGCCAGCAGTAATTTGGGACAAATATACAATGAGCAGTTCCTC. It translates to CASSNLGQIYNEQFL.

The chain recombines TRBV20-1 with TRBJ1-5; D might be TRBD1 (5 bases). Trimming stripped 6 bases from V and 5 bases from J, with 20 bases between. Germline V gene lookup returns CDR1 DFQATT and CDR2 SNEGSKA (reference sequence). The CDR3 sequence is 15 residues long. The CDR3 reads CSATPSTGIDQPQHF. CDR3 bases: TGCAGTGCCACCCCCTCTACAGGTATCGATCAGCCCCAGCATTTT.

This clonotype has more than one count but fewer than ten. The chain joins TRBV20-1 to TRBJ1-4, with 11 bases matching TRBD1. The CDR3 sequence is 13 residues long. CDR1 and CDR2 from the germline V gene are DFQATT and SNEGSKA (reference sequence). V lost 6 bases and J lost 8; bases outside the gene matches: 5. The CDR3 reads CSAGQGGNEKLFF. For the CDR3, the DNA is TGCAGTGCGGGACAGGGGGGAAACGAAAAACTGTTTTTT.

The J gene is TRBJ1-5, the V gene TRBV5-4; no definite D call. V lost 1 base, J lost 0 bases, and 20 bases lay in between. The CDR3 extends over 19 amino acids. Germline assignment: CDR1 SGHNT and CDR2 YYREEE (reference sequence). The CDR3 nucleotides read TGTGCCAGCAGCTTGCAGTATGAGGCGATATACTATAGCAATCAGCCCCAGCATTTT. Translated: CASSLQYEAIYYSNQPQHF.

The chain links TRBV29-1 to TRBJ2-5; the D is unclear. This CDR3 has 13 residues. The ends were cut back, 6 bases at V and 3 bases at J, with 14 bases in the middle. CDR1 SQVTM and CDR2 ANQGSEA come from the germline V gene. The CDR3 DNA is TGCAGCGTCCCCCACGCCCCAGAAGAGACCCAGTACTTC. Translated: CSVPHAPEETQYF.

The CDR3 is CASSIQVSGYGYTF. The CDR3 nucleotides are TGTGCCAGCAGCATACAGGTCTCGGGCTATGGCTACACCTTC. The J gene is TRBJ1-2, the V gene TRBV12-3 or TRBV12-4; weak D call: TRBD1 (5 bases). V was shortened by 6 bases and J by 4 bases, with 15 bases between the two germline ends. The CDR3 totals 14 residues.

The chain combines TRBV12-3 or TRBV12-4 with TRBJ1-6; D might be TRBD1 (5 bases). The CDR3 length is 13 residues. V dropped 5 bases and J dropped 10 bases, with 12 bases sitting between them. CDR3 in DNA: TGTGCCAGCAGTGGCCGCAGGGAATCACCCCTCCACTTT. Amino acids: CASSGRRESPLHF.

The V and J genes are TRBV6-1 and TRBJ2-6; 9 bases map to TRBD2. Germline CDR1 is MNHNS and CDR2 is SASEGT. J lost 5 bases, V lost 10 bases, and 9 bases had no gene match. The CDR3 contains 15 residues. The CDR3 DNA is TGTGCCATCGGAGCGGGAGGCGGCTGGGCCAACGTCCTGACTTTC. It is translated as CAIGAGGGWANVLTF.

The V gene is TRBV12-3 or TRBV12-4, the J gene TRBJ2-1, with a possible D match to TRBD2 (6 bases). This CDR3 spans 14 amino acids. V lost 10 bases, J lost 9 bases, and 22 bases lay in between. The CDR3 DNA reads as TGTGCCACCGGGGACTCCGCAGGAGGTATTGAGCAGTTCTTC. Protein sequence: CATGDSAGGIEQFF.

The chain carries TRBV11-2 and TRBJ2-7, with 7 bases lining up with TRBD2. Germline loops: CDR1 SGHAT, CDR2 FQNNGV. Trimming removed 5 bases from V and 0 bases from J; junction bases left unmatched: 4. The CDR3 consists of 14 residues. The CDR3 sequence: CASSRAGFSYEQYF. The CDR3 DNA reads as TGTGCCAGCAGCAGAGCGGGATTCTCCTACGAGCAGTACTTC.

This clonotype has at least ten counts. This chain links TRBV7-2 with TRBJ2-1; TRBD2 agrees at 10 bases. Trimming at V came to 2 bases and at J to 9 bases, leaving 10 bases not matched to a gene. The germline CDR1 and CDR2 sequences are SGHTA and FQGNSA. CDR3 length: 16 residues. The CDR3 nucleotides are TGTGCCAGCAGCTTACTGGGACTAGCGTCGGCGGGTGAGCAGTTCTTC. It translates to CASSLLGLASAGEQFF.

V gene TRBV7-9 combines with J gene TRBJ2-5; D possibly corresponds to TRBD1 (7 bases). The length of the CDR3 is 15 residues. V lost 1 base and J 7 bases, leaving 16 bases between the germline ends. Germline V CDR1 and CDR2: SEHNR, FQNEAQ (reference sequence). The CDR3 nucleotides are TGTGCCAGCAGCTTAGTTGACAGCCAGGGGGGGACCCAGTACTTC. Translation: CASSLVDSQGGTQYF. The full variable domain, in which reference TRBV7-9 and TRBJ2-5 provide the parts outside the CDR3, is DTGVSQNPRHKITKRGQNVTFRCDPISEHNRLYWYRQTLGQGPEFLTYFQNEAQLEKSRLLSDRFSAERPKGSFSTLEIQRTEQGDSAMYLCASSLVDSQGGTQYFGPGTRLLVL.

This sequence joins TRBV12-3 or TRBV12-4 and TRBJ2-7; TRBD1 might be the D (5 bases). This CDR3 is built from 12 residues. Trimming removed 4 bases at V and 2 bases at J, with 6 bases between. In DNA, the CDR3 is TGTGCCAGCAGTTCCAGGGCCTACGAGCAGTACTTC. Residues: CASSSRAYEQYF.

The CDR3 here is CASGLVPRGTRRTDTQYF. Here the CDR3 DNA reads TGTGCTAGTGGTTTGGTACCCCGCGGGACTCGAAGGACAGATACGCAGTATTTT. This sequence joins TRBV12-5 and TRBJ2-3, with D possibly being TRBD2 (6 bases). CDR3 length equals 18 residues. The V gene lost 0 bases and the J gene lost 3 bases, with 19 bases spanning the gap. The germline gives CDR1 LGHNT, CDR2 FRNRAP. The full variable domain, with the rest looked up from reference TRBV12-5 and TRBJ2-3, is DARVTQTPRHKVTEMGQEVTMRCQPILGHNTVFWYRQTMMQGLELLAYFRNRAPLDDSGMPKDRFSAEMPDATLATLKIQPSEPRDSAVYFCASGLVPRGTRRTDTQYFGPGTRLTVL.

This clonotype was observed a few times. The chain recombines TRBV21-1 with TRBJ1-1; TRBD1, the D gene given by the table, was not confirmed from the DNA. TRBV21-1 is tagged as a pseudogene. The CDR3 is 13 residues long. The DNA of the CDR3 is TGTGCCAGCAGCAAAGATGGGACAGATGAAGCTTTCTTT. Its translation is CASSKDGTDEAFF.